The next 20 T cell receptor beta chains were all read from a single sample in a study of CD4 T cells in relation to SARS-CoV-2 and coronaviruses. The unexposed donors gave CD4+ T cells in about 2010-2019, prior to COVID-19. CD4+ T cells were isolated from the cells after more than nine days of culture. These receptors' antigens are unknown. Profiled with immunoSEQ multiplex PCR; TCRdb holds only in-frame clones, not every one. The data contain tens of thousands of clones, 75% to 85% of them singletons. The sequencing input was CD4+ T cells from PBMCs, cultured in vitro. The receptor source for this set is a human donor in good health.

This chain uses TRBV9 with TRBJ2-1, with TRBD2 matching 10 bases. CDR1 SGDLS and CDR2 YYNGEE come from the germline V gene. Losses at the gene ends were 4 bases for V and 0 bases for J; bases not matched to a gene: 13. The CDR3 has 19 amino acids. As DNA, the CDR3 is TGTGCCAGCAGCAAAGCACCGAACCTAGCGGGAGTCTCCTACAATGAGCAGTTCTTC. As protein: CASSKAPNLAGVSYNEQFF.

The chain combines TRBV19 with TRBJ1-2; D is unclear. Germline V gene lookup returns CDR1 LNHDA and CDR2 SQIVND (reference sequence). V was pared by 6 bases and J by 4 bases, with 6 bases between. The CDR3 consists of 11 residues. CDR3 loop: CASSNFYGYTF. CDR3 DNA: TGTGCCAGTAGCAACTTCTATGGCTACACCTTC.

The rearrangement joins TRBV14 to TRBJ2-3, with D maybe TRBD2 (6 bases). CDR3 length: 14 amino acids. Trimming cost V 1 base and J 6 bases, with 11 bases left between them. Germline assignment: CDR1 SGHDN and CDR2 FVKESK. CDR3 loop: CASSQVGGWDTQYF. CDR3 DNA sequence: TGTGCCAGCAGCCAAGTTGGAGGGTGGGATACGCAGTATTTT. The full variable domain, rest sourced from reference TRBV14 and TRBJ2-3, is EAGVTQFPSHSVIEKGQTVTLRCDPISGHDNLYWYRRVMGKEIKFLLHFVKESKQDESGMPNNRFLAERTGGTYSTLKVQPAELEDSGVYFCASSQVGGWDTQYFGPGTRLTVL.

The J gene is TRBJ2-2, the V gene TRBV6-5, with unresolved D. Trimming pared 2 bases from V and 7 bases from J, leaving 5 bases between. Per germline, CDR1 MNHEY and CDR2 SVGAGI. The CDR3 extends over 12 amino acids. The CDR3 protein is CASSYRHGELFF. CDR3 nucleotide sequence: TGTGCCAGCAGTTACCGGCACGGGGAGCTGTTTTTT.

The V gene is TRBV4-1, the J gene TRBJ2-2; D is perhaps TRBD1 (5 bases). The CDR3 sequence is 17 residues long. The V end lost 4 bases, the J end lost 2 bases, and 17 bases lay between the germline ends. CDR1 is MGHRA and CDR2 is YSYEKL in the germline V gene. The CDR3: CASSPRTHRINTGELFF. The CDR3 DNA sequence: TGCGCCAGCAGCCCGAGGACACACAGGATTAACACCGGGGAGCTGTTTTTT.

This clone was seen once. This chain uses TRBV19 with TRBJ1-1; D is undetermined. This CDR3 is 14 amino acids long. V lost 4 bases, J lost 0 bases, and 9 bases lay in between. CDR1 is LNHDA and CDR2 is SQIVND in the germline V gene (reference sequence). In nucleotides, the CDR3 is TGTGCCAGTAGTACCTGGACGGTGAACACTGAAGCTTTCTTT. It encodes CASSTWTVNTEAFF. Supplemented by reference TRBV19 and TRBJ1-1, the full variable domain reads DGGITQSPKYLFRKEGQNVTLSCEQNLNHDAMYWYRQDPGQGLRLIYYSQIVNDFQKGDIAEGYSVSREKKESFPLTVTSAQKNPTAFYLCASSTWTVNTEAFFGQGTRLTVV.

The rearrangement uses TRBV18 and TRBJ1-1; no firm D call. Trimming removed 4 bases at V and 1 base at J, with 13 bases between. The CDR3 has 15 amino acids. CDR1 KGHSH and CDR2 LQKENI come from the germline V gene. The CDR3 nucleotides read TGTGCCAGCTCACTCTGGCAAGTAGAGAACACTGAAGCTTTCTTT. It codes for CASSLWQVENTEAFF. Variable domain in full (rest from reference TRBV18 and TRBJ1-1): NAGVMQNPRHLVRRRGQEARLRCSPMKGHSHVYWYRQLPEEGLKFMVYLQKENIIDESGMPKERFSAEFPKEGPSILRIQQVVRGDSAAYFCASSLWQVENTEAFFGQGTRLTVV.

The rearrangement links TRBV7-2 to TRBJ2-1; 10 bases are shared with TRBD2. V shed 3 bases, J shed 8 bases, and the junction held 19 bases outside the gene matches. The CDR3 sequence is 19 residues long. The germline V gene encodes CDR1 SGHTA and CDR2 FQGNSA. This CDR3 reads CASSLRWASGRFGTDEQFF. CDR3 nucleotide sequence: TGTGCCAGCAGCTTGCGGTGGGCTAGCGGGAGATTCGGTACGGATGAGCAGTTCTTC.

CDR3 DNA sequence: TGTGCCAGTAGTCCGTCGACAGGGTTGGGCACCGGGGAGCTGTTTTTT. Translated: CASSPSTGLGTGELFF. This sequence joins TRBV19 and TRBJ2-2, with 7 bases lining up with TRBD1. The germline V gene encodes CDR1 LNHDA and CDR2 SQIVND (reference sequence). CDR3 length equals 16 residues. J was trimmed by 4 bases and V by 5 bases; bases with no gene match: 10.

This chain's CDR3 is CASRKGAGQTQYF. DNA of the CDR3: TGTGCCAGTAGGAAGGGGGCGGGACAGACCCAGTACTTC. The V gene is TRBV19, the J gene TRBJ2-5; weak D call: TRBD1 (7 bases). V lost 6 bases and J 6 bases, leaving 14 bases between the germline ends. Germline CDR1 and CDR2: LNHDA and SQIVND (reference sequence). The CDR3 sequence is 13 residues long.

This clone was picked up a small number of times. The gene calls are TRBV12-5 and TRBJ2-7; no reliable D call. The V end lost 5 bases, the J end lost 5 bases, and 16 bases lay between the germline ends. CDR3 size: 14 residues. CDR1 and CDR2 from the germline V gene are LGHNT and FRNRAP. The CDR3 nucleotides are TGTGCTAGTGGTCGTATACCCGCAGGCGACGAGCAGTACTTC. Its translation: CASGRIPAGDEQYF.

This chain links TRBV5-4 with TRBJ2-7; unclear D gene. The V gene's germline CDR1 is SGHNT and CDR2 YYREEE (reference sequence). The V and J ends lost 4 bases and 10 bases respectively, with 18 bases between them. This CDR3 spans 13 amino acids. CDR3 sequence (DNA): TGTGCCAGCAGCGCCCCCCCTATCGAGGCCCAGTACTTC. Protein: CASSAPPIEAQYF.

This chain connects TRBV14 to TRBJ1-6; D gene uncertain. Germline V CDR1 and CDR2: SGHDN, FVKESK. The CDR3 length is 13 residues. V gave up 4 bases and J gave up 10 bases, with 11 bases separating them. The CDR3 loop reads CASSRGPASPLHF. CDR3 bases: TGTGCCAGCAGCCGTGGTCCGGCGTCACCCCTCCACTTT.

This chain uses TRBV5-1 with TRBJ2-3; 8 bases fit TRBD1. The CDR3 consists of 14 residues. In germline, CDR1 is SGHRS, CDR2 YFSETQ. J gave up 6 bases and V 4 bases, and 7 bases lay outside the gene matches. CDR3 region: CASSETGAGDTQYF. The CDR3 DNA reads TGCGCCAGCAGCGAGACAGGGGCGGGGGATACGCAGTATTTT.

This chain links TRBV18 with TRBJ2-1; TRBD2 agrees at 11 bases. Germline CDR1 reads KGHSH; CDR2 reads LQKENI. The ends lost 4 bases at V and 5 bases at J; junction bases unmatched: 7. The CDR3 covers 16 residues. This CDR3 reads CASSLRLAGFDNEQFF. Here the CDR3 DNA reads TGTGCCAGCTCACTTCGACTAGCGGGATTTGACAATGAGCAGTTCTTC.

This chain connects TRBV7-2 to TRBJ1-1; D perhaps matches TRBD1 (6 bases). Trimming took off 4 bases at V and 6 bases at J, with 15 bases between the two ends. The V gene's germline CDR1 is SGHTA and CDR2 FQGNSA. CDR3 length: 14 residues. The CDR3 nucleotides are TGTGCCAGCAGCTCCGGGTGGGGGCGGGCTGAAGCTTTCTTT. Translated: CASSSGWGRAEAFF. The whole variable domain, remainder taken from reference TRBV7-2 and TRBJ1-1, is GAGVSQSPSNKVTEKGKDVELRCDPISGHTALYWYRQSLGQGLEFLIYFQGNSAPDKSGLPSDRFSAERTGGSVSTLTIQRTQQEDSAVYLCASSSGWGRAEAFFGQGTRLTVV.

The V call is TRBV7-2, the J call TRBJ2-3; perhaps TRBD1 as D (5 bases). CDR1 is SGHTA and CDR2 is FQGNSA in the germline V gene. This CDR3 comprises 19 residues. Trimming removed 4 bases from V and 0 bases from J, with 23 bases in between. The CDR3 loop reads CASSSEPPAGPLSTDTQYF. CDR3 DNA: TGTGCCAGCAGCTCGGAGCCCCCGGCAGGGCCTCTGAGCACAGATACGCAGTATTTT.

The chain links TRBV13 to TRBJ1-1; no clear D gene. The V gene lost 3 bases and the J gene lost 8 bases, with 4 bases spanning the gap. CDR3 length: 10 residues. Germline-derived CDR1 and CDR2 are PRHDT and FYEKMQ (reference sequence). CDR3 DNA: TGTGCCAGCAGCTTCCGAGAAGCTTTCTTT. It is translated as CASSFREAFF.

The rearrangement uses TRBV7-2 and TRBJ1-6; the D gene is possibly TRBD1 (5 bases). CDR1 SGHTA and CDR2 FQGNSA come from the germline V gene. This CDR3 spans 17 amino acids. V lost 2 bases, J lost 0 bases, and 11 bases lay in between. DNA for the CDR3: TGTGCCAGCAGCTTATGGGGCGGTGGCTCCTATAATTCACCCCTCCACTTT. Translated, it gives CASSLWGGGSYNSPLHF.

This clone was observed a single time. The chain combines TRBV21-1 with TRBJ2-3; TRBD2 reflects the table's D call only, with no check against the DNA. TRBV21-1 is a known pseudogene. The CDR3 runs 16 residues. The CDR3 DNA reads as TGTGCCAGCAGCAAAGTGGCGGGCAGACACACAGATACGCAGTATTTT. Its protein product is CASSKVAGRHTDTQYF.